This TCR beta chain was recorded in a study of T cell repertoires in cytomegalovirus infection. Using its own MiXCR run on the reads, TCRdb lists one record per CDR3 protein. The sample has a few hundred thousand distinct CDR3 sequences, 12% to 15% seen once. The receptor was isolated from a human donor in good health (CMV status not recorded). Some clones in this sample may be carry-over from other donors' samples. Specimen: PBMCs.

This chain's CDR3 is CASTHGGPDTQYF. CDR3 in DNA: TGTGCCAGTACCCACGGGGGGCCAGATACGCAGTATTTT. This chain links TRBV19 with TRBJ2-3; maybe TRBD2 (7 bases). The V end lost 7 bases, the J end lost 4 bases, and 12 bases lay between the germline ends. This CDR3 comprises 13 residues. Germline V gene data show CDR1 as LNHDA and CDR2 as SQIVND (reference sequence).